The present T cell receptor beta chain was sequenced within a study of radiation and T cells in renal cell carcinoma. Regarding the study as a whole: In blood, top tumor clones expanded by 2 weeks, shrinking by 4.

As concerns this clone: The antigen is unknown.

Repertoires were generated with immunoSEQ multiplex PCR, while TCRdb's copy carries only in-frame clones and drops some. The sample records 150,000 or so clones, about 85% being singletons. Regarding time point: baseline pretreatment blood. This sample's treatment: 15 Gy SBRT to primary tumor, nephrectomy 4 weeks later. Radiation-treated patients gave blood at baseline, week 2 and week 4. This renal cell carcinoma was of the clear cell type. The sequenced sample was blood, obtained from a patient whose treatment included radiotherapy and nephrectomy. The TCR was taken from a woman between 70 and 85 years old with renal cell carcinoma.

The CDR3 bases are TGTGCCAGCAGCTTGAACCCCCCGCGACAGTCTAGCACAGATACGCAGTATTTT. This sequence encodes CASSLNPPRQSSTDTQYF. The V gene is TRBV5-4, the J gene TRBJ2-3; TRBD1 might be the D (5 bases). Germline lookup yields CDR1 SGHNT and CDR2 YYREEE (reference sequence). The CDR3 loop spans 18 amino acids. V was cut by 1 base and J by 0 bases, with 18 bases left in between.